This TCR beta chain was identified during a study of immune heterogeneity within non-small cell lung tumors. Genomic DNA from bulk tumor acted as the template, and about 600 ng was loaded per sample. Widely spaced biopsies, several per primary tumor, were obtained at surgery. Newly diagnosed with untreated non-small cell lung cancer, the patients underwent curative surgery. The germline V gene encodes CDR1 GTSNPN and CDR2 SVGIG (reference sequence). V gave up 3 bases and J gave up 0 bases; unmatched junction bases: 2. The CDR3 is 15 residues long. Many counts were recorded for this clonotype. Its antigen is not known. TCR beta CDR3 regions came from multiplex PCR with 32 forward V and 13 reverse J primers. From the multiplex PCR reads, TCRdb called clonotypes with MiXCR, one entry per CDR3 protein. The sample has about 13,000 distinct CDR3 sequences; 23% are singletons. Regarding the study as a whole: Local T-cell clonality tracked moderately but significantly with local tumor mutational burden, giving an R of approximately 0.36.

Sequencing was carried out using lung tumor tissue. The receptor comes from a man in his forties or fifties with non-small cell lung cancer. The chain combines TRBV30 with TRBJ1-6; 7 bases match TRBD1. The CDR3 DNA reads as TGTGCCTGGAGCCAGGGGGGCTCCTATAATTCACCCCTCCACTTT. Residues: CAWSQGGSYNSPLHF.